Listed below are T cell receptor beta chains from one sample, sequenced in a study of response to subunit inactivated influenza vaccine. Using its own MiXCR run on the RT-PCR reads, TCRdb lists one record per CDR3 protein. The sample includes over 800,000 distinct CDR3 sequences, over 20% of them seen just once. This material consisted of PBMCs from blood, taken around 5 days after vaccination. The receptor source for this set is a man between 50 and 59 years old who received an inactivated influenza vaccine. CDR3s leave out the opening cysteine and the closing phenylalanine or tryptophan.

j_call,v_call,cdr3_aa
TRBJ2-3,TRBV4-2,ASSQTGTDGPDTQY
TRBJ1-1,TRBV5-1,ASSADDKAF
TRBJ1-2,TRBV6-2/TRBV6-3,ASSQTPTSNYGYT
TRBJ1-1,TRBV10-3,AIRGQGTSWAEAF
TRBJ2-4,TRBV12-3/TRBV12-4,ASTTDLAKNIQY
TRBJ1-6,TRBV28,ASKDGSNSYNSPLH
TRBJ2-3,TRBV7-9,ASSSGQGAIDTQY
TRBJ2-5,TRBV5-6,ASSLSPIQETQY
TRBJ2-3,TRBV20-1,SARDWRAGGTDTQY
TRBJ1-6,TRBV27,ASSLTVHSPLH
TRBJ2-3,TRBV20-1,SARQSADTQY
TRBJ2-1,TRBV24-1,ATSGRLAGVGNEQF
TRBJ2-7,TRBV10-3,AISESGGAIYEQY
TRBJ1-1,TRBV7-8,ASSTGRDLNTEAF
TRBJ2-1,TRBV27,ASTPAGLAANNEQF
TRBJ1-5,TRBV7-9,ASSLDRESNQPQH
TRBJ1-1,TRBV5-1,ASSPGQGGDEAF
TRBJ2-7,TRBV7-9,ASGGQGRSYEQY
TRBJ1-2,TRBV6-1,ASSEGLNYGYT
TRBJ1-1,TRBV6-5,ASTHGDTEAF
TRBJ1-1,TRBV30,AWSTPGTEAF
TRBJ1-5,TRBV2,ASRRLTDQPQH
TRBJ2-2,TRBV25-1,ASSEFGKLELF
TRBJ1-6,TRBV6-1,ASSPDRVASPLH
TRBJ2-1,TRBV12-3/TRBV12-4,ASSLRDRAEQF
TRBJ2-2,TRBV6-2/TRBV6-3,ASSYPFPGELF
TRBJ2-1,TRBV10-3,AIRGLADNEQF
TRBJ2-3,TRBV6-5,ASSYSLGDTQY
TRBJ2-7,TRBV5-6,ASSLRHGRAYEQY
TRBJ2-7,TRBV5-5,ASNRQGLPTYEQY
TRBJ2-7,TRBV12-3/TRBV12-4,ASSLRQGKALEQY
TRBJ2-5,TRBV24-1,ATSDYPKALQETQY
TRBJ2-1,TRBV27,ASSFGGGGNEQF
TRBJ2-7,TRBV12-3/TRBV12-4,ASSFQEKGHEQY
TRBJ2-1,TRBV4-2,ASSQDRRGEQF
TRBJ2-7,TRBV27,ASRNPGQGSYEQY
TRBJ2-1,TRBV12-3/TRBV12-4,ASSLYTGTSLFVQF
TRBJ1-5,TRBV20-1,SARVVGQGSDQPQH
TRBJ1-1,TRBV2,ASSWLRGSTEAF
TRBJ2-2,TRBV9,ASSVLGSNTGELF